A single sample is the source of the 31 T cell receptor beta chains below, sequenced in a study of blood T cell repertoires in COVID-19. This table comes from immunoSEQ multiplex PCR, and its TCRdb copy is limited to in-frame clones, with some not included. Of about 260,000 clones in the sample, 70% to 90% were seen once. Sequencing input: peripheral blood. The receptor set was obtained from a woman aged 40 to 49 with acute or convalescent COVID-19.

The chain joins TRBV9 to TRBJ2-2; D perhaps matches TRBD2 (6 bases). The germline V gene has CDR1 SGDLS and CDR2 YYNGEE. Between the trimmed V and J ends, which lost 3 bases and 3 bases, there was a span of 18 bases. The CDR3 is 17 amino acids. The CDR3, as DNA: TGTGCCAGCAGCGGGAGGGTGACGGAGTATGACACCGGGGAGCTGTTTTTT. It yields the protein CASSGRVTEYDTGELFF.

This CDR3 is CASGTGNTEAFF. The CDR3 nucleotides read TGCGCCTCCGGGACAGGGAACACTGAAGCTTTCTTT. V gene TRBV5-1 combines with J gene TRBJ1-1, with 8 nucleotides matching TRBD1. The junction had 3 bases not matched to a gene; V was cut back by 10 bases and J by 1 base. CDR1 and CDR2 (germline): SGHRS, YFSETQ. This CDR3 is built from 12 residues.

The chain joins TRBV6-6 to TRBJ1-1; TRBD1 might be the D (5 bases). The CDR3 runs to 14 residues. Germline assignment: CDR1 MNHNY and CDR2 SVGAGI (reference sequence). Deletions cut 6 bases from V and 7 bases from J, with 18 bases between. This CDR3 is CASRPGQAQGEAFF. CDR3 DNA sequence: TGTGCCAGCAGACCTGGACAAGCCCAGGGTGAAGCTTTCTTT.

The chain links TRBV30 to TRBJ1-1; TRBD1 might be the D (5 bases). Trimming took 8 bases from V and 11 from J, leaving 24 bases between them. Germline V gene data show CDR1 as GTSNPN and CDR2 as SVGIG (reference sequence). The CDR3 is made up of 13 amino acids. The CDR3 here is CALARGWATVAFF. In DNA, the CDR3 is TGTGCCCTAGCGAGGGGCTGGGCCACGGTGGCTTTCTTT.

This chain connects TRBV6-5 to TRBJ2-1, with D unresolved. The CDR3 loop spans 15 amino acids. CDR1 and CDR2 from the germline V gene are MNHEY and SVGAGI. Trimming took 0 bases from V and 4 from J, leaving 10 bases between them. The CDR3: CASSYSMYSYNEQFF. The DNA for the CDR3 is TGTGCCAGCAGTTACTCGATGTACTCTTACAATGAGCAGTTCTTC.

V and J are TRBV5-1 and TRBJ2-1; 10 nucleotides agree with TRBD2. Trimming took 4 bases from V and 4 from J; bases not matched to a gene: 11. The CDR3 totals 17 residues. In germline, CDR1 is SGHRS, CDR2 YFSETQ. The CDR3 region is CASSRGGSGGPYNEQFF. The CDR3 nucleotides read TGCGCCAGCAGCCGCGGGGGTAGCGGGGGGCCATACAATGAGCAGTTCTTC.

In DNA form, the CDR3 reads TGTGCCAGCAGCTCTGGGACAGGTTATAACTATGGCTACACCTTC. It translates to CASSSGTGYNYGYTF. This chain links TRBV6-5 with TRBJ1-2; 8 nucleotides match TRBD1. Germline CDR1 and CDR2: MNHEY and SVGAGI. CDR3 length: 15 amino acids. The trim removed 6 bases at V and 1 base at J, leaving 7 bases unmatched.

V and J are TRBV7-8 and TRBJ1-1; the D is unclear. V lost 5 bases to trimming and J lost 10 bases, with 17 bases between them. There are 13 residues in the CDR3. From germline, CDR1 is SGHVS and CDR2 FQNEAQ. The DNA for the CDR3 is TGTGCCAGCAGCCCAAGACAACTTACGAGAGCTTTCTTT. Translating gives CASSPRQLTRAFF.

This clone has just one count. The chain links TRBV6-1 to TRBJ1-1; unclear D gene. Deletions cut 0 bases from V and 1 base from J, with 3 bases between. Germline-derived CDR1 and CDR2 are MNHNS and SASEGT. CDR3 length equals 13 residues. The CDR3 DNA reads TGTGCCAGCAGTGAAGCCCAGAACACTGAAGCTTTCTTT. As protein: CASSEAQNTEAFF.

The chain is built from TRBV5-1 and TRBJ2-3, with 8 bases that match TRBD2. Germline assignment: CDR1 SGHRS and CDR2 YFSETQ. The CDR3 extends over 14 amino acids. J lost 9 bases, V lost 4 bases, and 10 bases had no gene match. CDR3 region: CASSSGGPRETQYF. The CDR3 nucleotides are TGCGCCAGCAGCAGCGGGGGCCCGCGGGAGACGCAGTATTTT.

This chain uses TRBV3-1 (or the pseudogene TRBV3-2) with TRBJ1-2; tentative D call: TRBD1 (5 bases). V lost 0 bases, J lost 8 bases, and 13 bases lay in between. CDR3 length equals 14 residues. CDR1 and CDR2 from the germline V gene are LGHDT and YNNKEL (reference sequence). The CDR3 sequence is CASSQDSGWNGYTF. CDR3 bases: TGTGCCAGCAGCCAAGATTCAGGGTGGAACGGCTACACCTTC.

The chain couples TRBV5-1 to TRBJ1-6, with a tentative D call TRBD1 (6 bases). Germline V CDR1 and CDR2: SGHRS, YFSETQ. V was pared by 4 bases and J by 4 bases, with 9 bases between. The CDR3 has 14 amino acids. CDR3 amino acids: CASSQGQYNSPLHF. CDR3 nucleotides: TGCGCCAGCAGCCAGGGACAATATAATTCACCCCTCCACTTT.

In DNA form, the CDR3 reads TGTGCCAGCAGCCAGGGTACCGGGACTCAGGAGCTGTTTTTT. Translation: CASSQGTGTQELFF. The chain combines TRBV3-1 (or the pseudogene TRBV3-2) with TRBJ2-2, with D possibly being TRBD2 (6 bases). The CDR3 length is 14 residues. From germline, CDR1 is LGHDT and CDR2 YNNKEL (reference sequence). V was trimmed by 3 bases and J by 10 bases, leaving 15 bases between them.

As for this clone: Within the sample, other DNA sequences also encode this same CDR3. The rearrangement uses TRBV2 and TRBJ1-5; D unresolved. Germline CDR1 SNHLY, CDR2 FYNNEI. The CDR3 totals 12 residues. With 3 bases removed from V and 5 bases from J, the gap between germline ends came to 5 bases. The CDR3 DNA is TGTGCCAGCAGTGACCGGGATCAGCCCCAGCATTTT. As protein: CASSDRDQPQHF.

The gene calls are TRBV5-5 and TRBJ1-4; 7 nucleotides match TRBD1. V gave up 0 bases and J gave up 3 bases; unmatched junction bases: 8. The length of the CDR3 is 17 residues. The V gene's germline CDR1 is SGHKS and CDR2 YYEKEE (reference sequence). The CDR3, as DNA: TGTGCCAGCAGCTTGGCCGCGAGCAGGGGGGCTAATGAAAAACTGTTTTTT. Its protein is CASSLAASRGANEKLFF. Based on the CDR3 plus reference TRBV5-5 and TRBJ1-4, the full variable domain is DAGVTQSPTHLIKTRGQQVTLRCSPISGHKSVSWYQQVLGQGPQFIFQYYEKEERGRGNFPDRFSARQFPNYSSELNVNALLLGDSALYLCASSLAASRGANEKLFFGSGTQLSVL.

The chain recombines TRBV21-1 with TRBJ1-4; the table's D gene call, TRBD1, was not cross checked with the DNA. TRBV21-1 is assigned pseudogene status. This CDR3 is 14 amino acids long. CDR3 protein: CASSKGQCNEKLFF. The CDR3 DNA is TGTGCCAGCAGCAAAGGGCAGTGTAATGAAAAACTGTTTTTT.

Written as DNA, the CDR3 is TGTGCCAGCATTACTGGGGGCTCCAGTAATGGCTACACCTTC. Translated, it gives CASITGGSSNGYTF. V and J are TRBV2 and TRBJ1-2; a weak D match, TRBD1 (6 bases). In germline, CDR1 is SNHLY, CDR2 FYNNEI. The CDR3 loop spans 14 amino acids. Trimming removed 7 bases from V and 6 bases from J, with 18 bases in between.

This clone was recorded many times. Here the CDR3 reads CASSYSKASGGPGLYYNEQFF. The CDR3 region has the DNA TGTGCCAGCAGTTACTCGAAGGCTAGCGGGGGGCCCGGATTATACTACAATGAGCAGTTCTTC. This chain connects TRBV6-2 or TRBV6-3 to TRBJ2-1; 11 positions agree with TRBD2. The V gene's germline CDR1 is MNHEY and CDR2 SVGEGT. V lost 0 bases, J lost 3 bases, and 16 bases stayed unmatched. The CDR3 is made up of 21 amino acids.

This sequence joins TRBV2 and TRBJ1-1; TRBD1 is a possible D gene (5 bases). V shed 6 bases and J shed 4 bases, with 18 bases lying between them. CDR3 length: 15 amino acids. CDR1 is SNHLY and CDR2 is FYNNEI in the germline V gene. The CDR3 region has the DNA TGTGCCAGCAGACGCGTCTGGAGGGGAGTCACTGAAGCTTTCTTT. Amino acid sequence: CASRRVWRGVTEAFF.

V is TRBV6-2 or TRBV6-3 and J is TRBJ2-5, with D perhaps TRBD1 (5 bases). The length of the CDR3 is 13 residues. V dropped 6 bases and J dropped 5 bases, with 13 bases sitting between them. The germline CDR1 and CDR2 sequences are MNHEY and SVGEGT. In nucleotides, the CDR3 is TGTGCCAGCAGCGCAAAGGGGCTGGAGACCCAGTACTTC. Translation gives CASSAKGLETQYF.

The chain uses TRBV7-9 and TRBJ1-2, with 9 bases fitting TRBD1. The CDR3 has 14 residues. J gave up 3 bases and V 1 base, and 0 bases lay outside the gene matches. CDR1 is SEHNR and CDR2 is FQNEAQ in the germline V gene (reference sequence). CDR3: CASSLGTGDYGYTF. CDR3 nucleotide sequence: TGTGCCAGCAGCTTAGGGACAGGGGACTATGGCTACACCTTC.

The chain combines TRBV7-2 with TRBJ2-3, with 13 bases matching TRBD2. This CDR3 region has 16 residues. Germline V gene data show CDR1 as SGHTA and CDR2 as FQGNSA. Germline trimming cut 4 bases from V and 0 bases from J; bases unmatched to any gene: 1. The CDR3 region is CASSSLAGGSTDTQYF. CDR3 bases: TGTGCCAGCAGCTCACTAGCGGGGGGGAGCACAGATACGCAGTATTTT.

The V call is TRBV28, the J call TRBJ2-6, with D uncertain. Germline-derived CDR1 and CDR2 are MDHEN and SYDVKM. The V gene lost 5 bases and the J gene lost 1 base, with 9 bases spanning the gap. The CDR3 extends over 15 amino acids. As DNA, the CDR3 is TGTGCCAGCAGTCAAACGGAGTCTGGGGCCAACGTCCTGACTTTC. Encoded protein: CASSQTESGANVLTF.

This chain links TRBV24-1 with TRBJ2-5, with 16 bases identical to TRBD2. Germline V gene sequence: CDR1 KGHDR, CDR2 SFDVKD. This CDR3 is built from 18 residues. The V gene end was trimmed by 4 bases and the J gene end by 1 base; junction bases not matched to a gene: 5. CDR3 bases: TGTGCCACCAGTGACCCGGGACTAGCGGGGGGGGGCCAAGAGACCCAGTACTTC. Its protein is CATSDPGLAGGGQETQYF.

The V gene is TRBV12-5, the J gene TRBJ2-5; 9 positions agree with TRBD1. The CDR3 has 19 amino acids. With 4 bases clipped from V and 1 base from J, the junction kept 16 bases outside the gene matches. CDR1 LGHNT and CDR2 FRNRAP come from the germline V gene. The CDR3 nucleotides are TGTGCTAGTGGTTCAATCTCGGACGGGACAGGGTTGGGCCAAGAGACCCAGTACTTC. Its translation: CASGSISDGTGLGQETQYF.

This chain uses TRBV4-1 with TRBJ1-1; D is perhaps TRBD1 (6 bases). Trimming removed 3 bases from V and 6 bases from J, with 20 bases in between. The CDR3 consists of 16 residues. Looked up from germline, CDR1 is MGHRA and CDR2 is YSYEKL. DNA for the CDR3: TGCGCCAGCAGCCATATCCGAGTCGACAGGACCCCTGAAGCTTTCTTT. The encoded protein is CASSHIRVDRTPEAFF.

The CDR3 here is CASSKTKWTGILDYGYTF. The CDR3 DNA follows: TGTGCCAGCAGCAAGACGAAGTGGACAGGCATTTTAGACTATGGCTACACCTTC. The chain is built from TRBV21-1 and TRBJ1-2; the table's D call, TRBD1, has no DNA check behind it. TRBV21-1 is a pseudogene segment. The CDR3 contains 18 residues.

This chain joins TRBV4-1 and TRBJ1-6; TRBD1 matches 7 bases. The CDR3 runs to 19 residues. From germline, CDR1 is MGHRA and CDR2 YSYEKL. V shed 1 base and J 7 bases; nucleotides not matched to a gene: 16. The CDR3 is CASSQVTIWQGEANSPLHF. As DNA, the CDR3 is TGCGCCAGCAGCCAAGTCACAATTTGGCAGGGGGAAGCGAATTCACCCCTCCACTTT.

The chain combines TRBV9 with TRBJ1-1; D unresolved. V lost 0 bases, J lost 8 bases, and 14 bases lay in between. The V gene's germline CDR1 is SGDLS and CDR2 YYNGEE. This CDR3 has 14 amino acids. The CDR3 spells CASSVARHSPEAFF. In DNA form, the CDR3 reads TGTGCCAGCAGCGTAGCCCGACACAGCCCGGAAGCTTTCTTT.

V usage is TRBV18 and J usage is TRBJ1-1; D may be TRBD1 (5 bases). Looked up from germline, CDR1 is KGHSH and CDR2 is LQKENI. With 1 base removed from V and 1 base from J, the gap between germline ends came to 10 bases. The CDR3 consists of 15 residues. The CDR3 here is CASSPQGRENTEAFF. CDR3 sequence (DNA): TGTGCCAGCTCACCACAGGGCAGGGAGAACACTGAAGCTTTCTTT.

This chain uses TRBV6-5 with TRBJ2-1, with a weak D call TRBD1 (6 bases). Trimming removed 4 bases from V and 4 bases from J, with 17 bases in between. Germline-derived CDR1 and CDR2 are MNHEY and SVGAGI. The CDR3 is 16 residues long. The CDR3 loop is CASSFLRGGSYNEQFF. The CDR3 nucleotides are TGTGCCAGCAGTTTCCTACGAGGGGGTTCATACAATGAGCAGTTCTTC.